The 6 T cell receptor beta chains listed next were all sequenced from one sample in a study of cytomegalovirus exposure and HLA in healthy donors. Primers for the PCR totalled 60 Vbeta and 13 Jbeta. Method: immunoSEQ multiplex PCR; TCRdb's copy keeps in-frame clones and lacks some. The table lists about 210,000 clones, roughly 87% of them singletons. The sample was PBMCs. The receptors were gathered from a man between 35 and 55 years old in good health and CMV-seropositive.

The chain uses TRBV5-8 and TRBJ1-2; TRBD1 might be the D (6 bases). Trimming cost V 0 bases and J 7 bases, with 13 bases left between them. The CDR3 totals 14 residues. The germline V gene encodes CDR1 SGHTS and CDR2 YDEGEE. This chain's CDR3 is CASSLGQVGSGYTF. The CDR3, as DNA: TGTGCCAGCAGCTTGGGACAGGTTGGCTCTGGCTACACCTTC.

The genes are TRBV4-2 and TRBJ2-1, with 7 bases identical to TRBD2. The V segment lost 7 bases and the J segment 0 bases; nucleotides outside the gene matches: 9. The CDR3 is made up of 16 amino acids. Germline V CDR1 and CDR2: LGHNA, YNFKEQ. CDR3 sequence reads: CASKEGGRYSYNEQFF. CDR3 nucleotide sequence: TGTGCCAGCAAGGAAGGCGGGAGATACTCCTACAATGAGCAGTTCTTC.

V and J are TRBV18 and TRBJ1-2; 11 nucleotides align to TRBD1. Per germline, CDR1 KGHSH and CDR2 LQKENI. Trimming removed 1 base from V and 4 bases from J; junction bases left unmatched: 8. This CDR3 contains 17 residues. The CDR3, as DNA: TGTGCCAGCTCACCACGGGACAGGGGGATTAAGAGCTATGGCTACACCTTC. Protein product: CASSPRDRGIKSYGYTF. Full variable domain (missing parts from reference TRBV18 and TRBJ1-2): NAGVMQNPRHLVRRRGQEARLRCSPMKGHSHVYWYRQLPEEGLKFMVYLQKENIIDESGMPKERFSAEFPKEGPSILRIQQVVRGDSAAYFCASSPRDRGIKSYGYTFGSGTRLTVV.

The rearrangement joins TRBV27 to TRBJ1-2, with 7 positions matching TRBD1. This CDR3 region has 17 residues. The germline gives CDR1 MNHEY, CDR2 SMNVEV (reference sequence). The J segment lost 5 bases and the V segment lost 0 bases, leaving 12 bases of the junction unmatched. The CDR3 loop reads CASSLSLTGPPSYGYTF. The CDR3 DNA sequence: TGTGCCAGCAGTTTATCGCTGACAGGGCCCCCTAGTTATGGCTACACCTTC.

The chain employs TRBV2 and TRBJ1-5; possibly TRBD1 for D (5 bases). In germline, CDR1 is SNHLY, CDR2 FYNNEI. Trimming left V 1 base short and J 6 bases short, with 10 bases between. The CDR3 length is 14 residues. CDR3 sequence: CASSEGREGQPQHF. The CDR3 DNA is TGTGCCAGCAGTGAAGGCAGGGAAGGTCAGCCCCAGCATTTT.

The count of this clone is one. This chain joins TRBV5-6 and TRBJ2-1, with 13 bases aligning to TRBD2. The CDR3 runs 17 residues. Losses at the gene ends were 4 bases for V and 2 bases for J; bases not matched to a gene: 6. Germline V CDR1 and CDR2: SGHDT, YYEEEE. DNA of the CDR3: TGTGCCAGCAGCGCCGGGACTAGCGGGGTTCCCTACAATGAGCAGTTCTTC. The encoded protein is CASSAGTSGVPYNEQFF.